What follows are 14 T cell receptor beta chains derived from one specimen sequenced in a study of tumor and adjacent non-tumor tissue in lung cancer. A modified ARM-PCR protocol with three rounds of nested PCR amplified TCRbeta. TCRdb recomputed calls from the multiplex PCR reads with MiXCR, one row per CDR3 protein. The table records 200,000 to 250,000 distinct CDR3 sequences, approximately 74% of them present only once. RNA was extracted from bulk tissue without any cell sorting. The sample was lung tumor tissue. These receptors came from a man aged 55 to 70 with non-small cell lung cancer.

A note on this clonotype: A junction end diverges from the germline sequence, so it may reflect a read error. This chain uses TRBV20-1 with TRBJ2-2, with D perhaps TRBD2 (5 bases). CDR1 DFQATT and CDR2 SNEGSKA come from the germline V gene (reference sequence). The CDR3 spans 12 residues. As DNA, the CDR3 is TGCTGTGATATCGGGGTTACCGGGGAACTGTTTTTT. It specifies CCDIGVTGELFF.

This rearrangement joins TRBV11-3 to TRBJ2-6; D perhaps matches TRBD2 (6 bases). Between the trimmed V and J ends, which lost 6 bases and 2 bases, there was a span of 17 bases. CDR1 and CDR2 from the germline V gene are SGHNT and YENEEA. The length of the CDR3 is 17 residues. The CDR3 spells CASRLLAGRPGANVLTF. The CDR3 bases are TGTGCCAGCAGATTACTGGCGGGGAGGCCTGGGGCCAACGTCCTGACTTTC.

The genes are TRBV5-4 and TRBJ2-3; D remains ambiguous. CDR1 is SGHNT, CDR2 YYREEE, per germline (reference sequence). The CDR3 covers 12 residues. The CDR3 region has the DNA TGTGCATGCAGCTTGTCTCTAGATACGCAGTATTTT. It translates to CACSLSLDTQYF.

Concerning this clonotype: Sequence at one end of the junction differs from germline and may be a read error. This chain connects TRBV5-1 to TRBJ2-3; D gene ambiguous. CDR3 length equals 11 residues. The germline V gene encodes CDR1 SGHRS and CDR2 YFSETQ. The CDR3 reads CASSSPDTQYF. CDR3 sequence (DNA): TGTGCCAGCAGCTCACCAGATACGCAGTATTTT. Drawing the rest from reference TRBV5-1 and TRBJ2-3, the complete variable domain is KAGVTQTPRYLIKTRGQQVTLSCSPISGHRSVSWYQQTPGQGLQFLFEYFSETQRNKGNFPGRFSGRQFSNSRSEMNVSTLELGDSALYLCASSSPDTQYFGPGTRLTVL.

The chain joins TRBV6-1 to TRBJ1-1; D is undetermined. Germline CDR1 MNHNS, CDR2 SASEGT. The CDR3 length is 13 residues. Trimming stripped 7 bases from V and 9 bases from J, with 18 bases between. The CDR3: CASTDATGRKAFF. CDR3 DNA: TGTGCCAGCACTGATGCGACGGGGAGAAAAGCTTTCTTT.

Points on this clonotype: It may be a read error: a sequence one base away is much more abundant. The rearrangement joins TRBV6-5 to TRBJ1-1; D possibly corresponds to TRBD1 (5 bases). Germline assignment: CDR1 MNHEY and CDR2 SVGAGI. V was pared by 11 bases and J by 5 bases, with 15 bases between. The CDR3 runs 12 residues. Here the CDR3 DNA reads TGTGCCTGCAATGGGGGTGGGACTGAAGCTTTCTTT. Translated: CACNGGGTEAFF.

This clonotype was counted at least ten times. The rearrangement uses TRBV12-3 or TRBV12-4 and TRBJ1-2, with D uncertain. This CDR3 has 14 residues. V dropped 5 bases and J dropped 4 bases, with 14 bases sitting between them. The CDR3 is CASSQQSGIYGYTF. The CDR3 DNA is TGTGCCAGCAGTCAACAATCTGGAATCTATGGCTACACCTTC.

This clonotype was recorded a few times. Possible read error: a much larger clone is one base away. The rearrangement joins TRBV29-1 to TRBJ2-1; weak D call: TRBD2 (6 bases). V lost 3 bases and J lost 10, with 16 bases in between. Per germline, CDR1 SQVTM and CDR2 ANQGSEA. The CDR3 loop spans 13 amino acids. Here the CDR3 reads CSVETRCGKEQFF. The CDR3 nucleotides read TGCAGCGTTGAGACTAGGTGTGGAAAGGAGCAGTTCTTC.

The chain carries TRBV4-2 and TRBJ1-6; a possible D gene is TRBD1 (5 bases). The CDR3 totals 18 residues. Trimming removed 3 bases at V and 8 bases at J, with 23 bases between. Germline V gene sequence: CDR1 LGHNA, CDR2 YNFKEQ. Here the CDR3 reads CASSHSVGAGLGDSPLHF. The CDR3 DNA follows: TGTGCCAGCAGCCACTCAGTAGGGGCAGGGTTAGGAGATTCACCCCTCCACTTT.

The V call is TRBV12-3 or TRBV12-4, the J call TRBJ1-5, with TRBD1 matching over 7 bases. V shed 6 bases, J shed 6 bases, and the junction held 8 bases outside the gene matches. The CDR3 has 14 residues. As DNA, the CDR3 is TGTGCCAGCAGCGGGACAGCAGTTGTTCAGCCCCAGCATTTT. Residues: CASSGTAVVQPQHF.

This clonotype was counted a few times. This chain joins TRBV20-1 and TRBJ2-3; D may be TRBD2 (6 bases). CDR3 length: 14 residues. CDR1 and CDR2 (germline): DFQATT, SNEGSKA (reference sequence). V lost 1 base and J lost 6, with 14 bases in between. The CDR3 bases are TGCAGTGCTAGAGGCGGGGTGCACACTGATACGCAGTATTTT. Protein: CSARGGVHTDTQYF.

Concerning this clonotype itself: Since a much larger clone is just one base distant, this may be a read error. The chain links TRBV6-1 to TRBJ2-1, with 12 bases that match TRBD2. The CDR3 loop spans 16 amino acids. Unmatched junction bases numbered 14, after V lost 5 bases and J lost 12 bases. Per germline, CDR1 MNHNS and CDR2 SASEGT. CDR3 residues: CASSHSGTSGSDVQFF. CDR3 DNA sequence: TGTGCCAGCAGTCACTCAGGGACTAGCGGGTCCGATGTGCAGTTCTTC.

Points on this clonotype: Likely a read error: the CDR3 ends without its conserved phenylalanine or tryptophan. The genes are TRBV4-1 and TRBJ2-7; 9 nucleotides agree with TRBD1. CDR3 length equals 15 residues. Germline assignment: CDR1 MGHRA and CDR2 YSYEKL. The CDR3 region has the DNA TGCACCAGCAGCCAAGGGACAGGGCGGTCCTACGAGCAGTACCTC. This encodes CTSSQGTGRSYEQYL.

This clonotype has more than one count but fewer than ten. This may come from a read error, since a much larger clone is one base off. The chain recombines TRBV29-1 with TRBJ2-1, with D hard to call. The CDR3 contains 10 residues. Germline V gives CDR1 SQVTM, CDR2 ANQGSEA. CDR3 sequence (DNA): TGCAGCGTTGATAACGTTGAGCAGTTATTC. Translation: CSVDNVEQLF.